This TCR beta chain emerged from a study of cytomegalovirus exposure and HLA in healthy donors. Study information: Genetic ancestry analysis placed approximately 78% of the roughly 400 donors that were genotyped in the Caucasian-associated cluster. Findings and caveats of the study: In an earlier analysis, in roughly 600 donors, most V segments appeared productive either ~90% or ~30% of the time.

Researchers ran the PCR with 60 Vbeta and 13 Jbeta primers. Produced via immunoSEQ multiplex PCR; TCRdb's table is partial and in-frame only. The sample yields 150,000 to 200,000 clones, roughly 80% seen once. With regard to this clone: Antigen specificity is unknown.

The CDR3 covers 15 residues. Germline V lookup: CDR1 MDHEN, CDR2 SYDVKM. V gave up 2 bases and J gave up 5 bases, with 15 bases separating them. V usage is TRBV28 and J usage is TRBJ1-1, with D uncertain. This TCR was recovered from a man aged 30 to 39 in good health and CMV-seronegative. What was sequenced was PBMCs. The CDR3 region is CASSLPKWPGTEAFF. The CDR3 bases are TGTGCCAGCAGTTTACCCAAGTGGCCGGGGACTGAAGCTTTCTTT.